Listed here are 22 T cell receptor beta chains from one sample, sequenced in a study of monozygotic twins with inflammatory bowel disease. TCRdb re-called the 5' RACE reads and gives one entry per CDR3 protein, without DNA. Its table lists 170,000 or so distinct CDR3 sequences. Material for sequencing was blood. These receptors all come from a human donor with ulcerative colitis or Crohn's disease, or a healthy co-twin of an affected twin (not recorded which).

The genes are TRBV11-1 and TRBJ2-3; the D call from TCRdb, TRBD2, cannot be confirmed without DNA. Germline V gives CDR1 SGHAT, CDR2 FQDESV (reference sequence). The CDR3 covers 19 residues. CDR3 amino acids: CASSRGILRDSGTTDTQYF.

The CDR3 here is CASSQGYGAAEQFF. This chain uses TRBV3-1 with TRBJ2-1; TCRdb's D gene call, TRBD1, goes unchecked for lack of DNA. This CDR3 has 14 residues. Germline assignment: CDR1 LGHDT and CDR2 YNNKEL (reference sequence).

The V call is TRBV5-1, the J call TRBJ2-3; TCRdb returns TRBD2, unconfirmable since there is no DNA. The CDR3 contains 16 residues. From germline, CDR1 is SGHRS and CDR2 YFSETQ. CDR3 protein: CASSIMTSGGSDTQYF.

This chain uses TRBV6-1 with TRBJ1-2. The CDR3 is made up of 16 amino acids. From germline, CDR1 is MNHNS and CDR2 SASEGT. The CDR3 region is CASSHLGAGITYGYTF.

The rearrangement links TRBV20-1 to TRBJ2-7; TCRdb names TRBD1, which stays unverified in the absence of DNA. The germline CDR1 and CDR2 sequences are DFQATT and SNEGSKA (reference sequence). The CDR3 sequence is 14 residues long. CDR3 loop: CSAGTGTGDHEQYF.

This sequence joins TRBV3-1 and TRBJ2-7. The CDR3 totals 15 residues. The germline V gene has CDR1 LGHDT and CDR2 YNNKEL (reference sequence). CDR3: CASSQDDGLAYEQYF.

The V gene is TRBV24-1, the J gene TRBJ1-2; TCRdb reports TRBD1, a call that lacks DNA to check it against. From germline, CDR1 is KGHDR and CDR2 SFDVKD. The CDR3 consists of 12 residues. The CDR3 reads CARAPGHWDYTF.

The chain joins TRBV12-3 or TRBV12-4 to TRBJ1-3. This CDR3 has 14 amino acids. CDR3 loop: CASSLGVAGNTIYF.

The chain links TRBV5-1 to TRBJ1-1. Germline loops: CDR1 SGHRS, CDR2 YFSETQ. This CDR3 region has 13 residues. This chain's CDR3 is CASSLEMVTEAFF.

V gene TRBV19 combines with J gene TRBJ1-2. The CDR3 runs 13 residues. The germline gives CDR1 LNHDA, CDR2 SQIVND (reference sequence). The CDR3 is CASSRQVVDGYTF.

The chain carries TRBV4-3 and TRBJ2-1; the D call from TCRdb, TRBD2, cannot be confirmed without DNA. The CDR3 runs to 14 residues. Germline V gene data show CDR1 as LGHNA and CDR2 as YSLEER. The chain's CDR3 is CASSQQRTSGAPYF.

The rearrangement uses TRBV29-1 and TRBJ1-6; TCRdb picks TRBD1, but there is no DNA to check that call. The CDR3 is made up of 16 amino acids. Germline-derived CDR1 and CDR2 are SQVTM and ANQGSEA. The CDR3 reads CSAGGEVSSYNSPLHF.

V is TRBV24-1 and J is TRBJ2-2; TCRdb gives TRBD1 as the D gene, but with no DNA this cannot be confirmed. This CDR3 has 13 amino acids. Germline CDR1 is KGHDR and CDR2 is SFDVKD. The CDR3 protein is CATSETGTGELFF.

The J gene is TRBJ1-1, the V gene TRBV7-9. Germline assignment: CDR1 SEHNR and CDR2 FQNEAQ (reference sequence). The CDR3 runs to 15 residues. Here the CDR3 reads CASSRPIAMHAEAFF.

The rearrangement uses TRBV7-2 and TRBJ2-2. Germline values: CDR1 SGHTA, CDR2 FQGNSA. CDR3 length equals 12 residues. The CDR3 sequence: CASSLTFGELFF.

The rearrangement uses TRBV6-1 and TRBJ2-7. The CDR3 has 14 amino acids. Germline lookup yields CDR1 MNHNS and CDR2 SASEGT. This CDR3 is CASSEAQDGYEQYF.

V usage is TRBV20-1 and J usage is TRBJ2-1; lacking DNA, the TRBD2 call made by TCRdb goes unchecked. Germline V gene lookup returns CDR1 DFQATT and CDR2 SNEGSKA (reference sequence). The CDR3 loop spans 13 amino acids. CDR3 in amino acids: CSARWLTSNEQFF.

The chain is built from TRBV5-1 and TRBJ2-7. The CDR3 is 14 amino acids. The germline V gene has CDR1 SGHRS and CDR2 YFSETQ. The chain's CDR3 is CASSLTGRSYEQYF.

The chain is built from TRBV5-1 and TRBJ2-1; as DNA is missing, the TRBD2 call by TCRdb cannot be tested. The CDR3 contains 16 residues. Looked up from germline, CDR1 is SGHRS and CDR2 is YFSETQ. This CDR3 is CASSKGRPSSYNEQFF.

The rearrangement joins TRBV28 to TRBJ1-5; TCRdb gives TRBD1 as the D gene, but with no DNA this cannot be confirmed. The CDR3 consists of 13 residues. Germline loops: CDR1 MDHEN, CDR2 SYDVKM. The CDR3 loop reads CASAPGGNQPQHF.

This chain links TRBV5-6 with TRBJ2-1; TCRdb's D gene call, TRBD2, goes unchecked for lack of DNA. Germline CDR1 is SGHDT and CDR2 is YYEEEE. This CDR3 is 15 amino acids long. The CDR3: CASSPSREMGNEQFF. Complete variable domain (other parts from reference TRBV5-6 and TRBJ2-1): DAGVTQSPTHLIKTRGQQVTLRCSPKSGHDTVSWYQQALGQGPQFIFQYYEEEERQRGNFPDRFSGHQFPNYSSELNVNALLLGDSALYLCASSPSREMGNEQFFGPGTRLTVL.

The rearrangement uses TRBV11-2 and TRBJ1-1; TCRdb lists TRBD1, though no DNA is available to test this call. This CDR3 is built from 14 residues. Germline CDR1 SGHAT, CDR2 FQNNGV. Here the CDR3 reads CASSFAGGWTEAFF.